These T cell receptor beta chains were read from a single sample in a study of T cells in Graves' hyperthyroidism and ophthalmopathy. TCRdb reprocessed the multiplex PCR reads via MiXCR and lists one record per CDR3 protein. The sample yields a few hundred thousand distinct CDR3 sequences, under 60% seen once. Material for sequencing was peripheral blood or thyroid tissue (not recorded which). The receptors were gathered from a young woman with Graves' hyperthyroidism. CDR3s include the opening cysteine and the closing phenylalanine or tryptophan. D genes are given only for firm matches. Size tells how often a clone was seen (once, few, many) or the class of an expanded clone, and some rows leave it out.

v_gene: TRBV2
j_gene: TRBJ1-1
abundance: .
d_gene: .
CDR3nt: TGTGCCAGCAAAGCACAGGGATTCGCGAAGAATGAAGCTTTCTTT
CDR3aa: CASKAQGFAKNEAFF

v_gene: TRBV15
j_gene: TRBJ1-5
abundance: .
d_gene: .
CDR3nt: TGTGCCAGCAGTCAATGGCGGGGGGGGAGCAATCCGCCCCAGCATTTT
CDR3aa: CASSQWRGGSNPPQHF

v_gene: TRBV5-6
j_gene: TRBJ2-7
abundance: .
d_gene: TRBD1
CDR3nt: TGTGCCAGCAGCTTAGGGACAGGGGAGGAGCAGTACTTC
CDR3aa: CASSLGTGEEQYF

v_gene: TRBV7-2
j_gene: TRBJ2-7
abundance: many
d_gene: .
CDR3nt: TGTGCCAGCAGCCCCCTGGATCAGAGCTCCTACGAGCAGTACTTC
CDR3aa: CASSPLDQSSYEQYF

v_gene: TRBV7-9
j_gene: TRBJ2-2
abundance: many
d_gene: .
CDR3nt: TGTGCCAGCGTAACCGGGGAGCTGTTTTTT
CDR3aa: CASVTGELFF

v_gene: TRBV20-1
j_gene: TRBJ2-7
abundance: .
d_gene: .
CDR3nt: TGCAGTGCTCTGGACGGGAATCCTGGTTACGAGCAGTACTTC
CDR3aa: CSALDGNPGYEQYF

v_gene: TRBV7-9
j_gene: TRBJ1-6
abundance: many
d_gene: .
CDR3nt: TGTGCCAGCAGCTTATCCATGGGGGTTCTCCACTTT
CDR3aa: CASSLSMGVLHF

v_gene: TRBV7-2
j_gene: TRBJ1-4
abundance: .
d_gene: TRBD1
CDR3nt: TGTGCCAGCAGCTTAGTCGCGGGACAGGGGGCTAATGAAAAACTGTTTTTT
CDR3aa: CASSLVAGQGANEKLFF

v_gene: TRBV27
j_gene: TRBJ1-1
abundance: many
d_gene: .
CDR3nt: TGTGCCAGCAGTTTATCTCTGTCGACAAGAAACACTGAAGCTTTCTTT
CDR3aa: CASSLSLSTRNTEAFF

v_gene: TRBV27
j_gene: TRBJ1-4
abundance: many
d_gene: TRBD1
CDR3nt: TGTGCCAGCAGTCAACGACAGGGGCTGACAGAAAAACTGTTTTTT
CDR3aa: CASSQRQGLTEKLFF

v_gene: TRBV12-3/TRBV12-4
j_gene: TRBJ1-5
abundance: .
d_gene: .
CDR3nt: TGTGCCAGCAACTCGAGGCGGGAGGGCCGAGAGACCCAGCATTTT
CDR3aa: CASNSRREGRETQHF

v_gene: TRBV7-3
j_gene: TRBJ1-2
abundance: many
d_gene: .
CDR3nt: TGTGCCAGCAGCTTAGGGCCAGGGACGAACTATGGCTACACCTTC
CDR3aa: CASSLGPGTNYGYTF

v_gene: TRBV9
j_gene: TRBJ1-3
abundance: many
d_gene: TRBD1
CDR3nt: TGTGCCAGCAGCGTAAGGACCACGACAGGGGACGGAAACACCATATATTTT
CDR3aa: CASSVRTTTGDGNTIYF

v_gene: TRBV24-1
j_gene: TRBJ1-1
abundance: .
d_gene: .
CDR3nt: TGTGCCACCAGTGATTTAGGCCTAGCGGGAGGCGCTGAAGCTTTCTTT
CDR3aa: CATSDLGLAGGAEAFF

v_gene: TRBV7-3
j_gene: TRBJ2-6
abundance: many
d_gene: TRBD2
CDR3nt: TGTGCCAGCAGCTCCAGCGGACTAGCGGCAGGGAGCTCTGGGGCCAACGTCCTGACTTTC
CDR3aa: CASSSSGLAAGSSGANVLTF

v_gene: TRBV10-3
j_gene: TRBJ1-5
abundance: once
d_gene: TRBD1
CDR3nt: TGTGCCATCAGTGGCGGCAGGGGGATTAATCAGCCCCAGCATTTT
CDR3aa: CAISGGRGINQPQHF

v_gene: TRBV2
j_gene: TRBJ2-1
abundance: .
d_gene: .
CDR3nt: TGTGCCAGCAGTGAGGGCAGGGGAGGGTATGGTGAGCAGTTCTTC
CDR3aa: CASSEGRGGYGEQFF

v_gene: TRBV20-1
j_gene: TRBJ2-5
abundance: many
d_gene: .
CDR3nt: TGCAGTGCCACTAAACCCAGTATCCAAGAGACCCAGTACTTC
CDR3aa: CSATKPSIQETQYF

v_gene: TRBV7-3
j_gene: TRBJ2-1
abundance: .
d_gene: .
CDR3nt: TGTGCCAGCAGCGTAGCTTCGGGGGCTTGGGAGCAGTTCTTC
CDR3aa: CASSVASGAWEQFF

v_gene: TRBV10-3
j_gene: TRBJ2-3
abundance: few
d_gene: .
CDR3nt: TGTGCCATCAGTGGTAGCGTAGATACGCAGTATTTT
CDR3aa: CAISGSVDTQYF

v_gene: TRBV19
j_gene: TRBJ2-2
abundance: .
d_gene: .
CDR3nt: TGTGCCAGTAGTATAGCAGGGTGCACCGGGGAGCTGTTTTTT
CDR3aa: CASSIAGCTGELFF

v_gene: TRBV5-6
j_gene: TRBJ2-2
abundance: few
d_gene: .
CDR3nt: TGTGCTCCGGGGGGCCTGTACACCGGGGAGCTGTTTTTT
CDR3aa: CAPGGLYTGELFF

v_gene: TRBV5-1
j_gene: TRBJ2-5
abundance: .
d_gene: TRBD2
CDR3nt: TGCGCCAGCAGCCCCGGCGCGGGAGAAGAGACCCAGTACTTC
CDR3aa: CASSPGAGEETQYF

v_gene: TRBV19
j_gene: TRBJ2-3
abundance: once
d_gene: .
CDR3nt: TGTGCCAGTAGGAAGGGCCCGCAGCCAGATACGCAGTATTTT
CDR3aa: CASRKGPQPDTQYF

v_gene: TRBV5-4
j_gene: TRBJ2-2
abundance: .
d_gene: .
CDR3nt: TGTGCCAGCAGCTTCGGATTCGGGACAGTTCTCGGGAGTCGGACCGGGGAGCTGTTTTTT
CDR3aa: CASSFGFGTVLGSRTGELFF

v_gene: TRBV7-7
j_gene: TRBJ2-7
abundance: .
d_gene: TRBD2
CDR3nt: TGTGCCAGCAGCAACGGGAGGGCCGATGAGCAGTACTTC
CDR3aa: CASSNGRADEQYF

v_gene: TRBV30
j_gene: TRBJ1-5
abundance: .
d_gene: .
CDR3nt: TGTGCCTGGAGTGTATTTGGGAATCAGCCCCAGCATTTT
CDR3aa: CAWSVFGNQPQHF

v_gene: TRBV4-3
j_gene: TRBJ1-6
abundance: many
d_gene: .
CDR3nt: TGCGCCAGCAGCCAAGGGCTCATGGATAGATCCCTCCACTTT
CDR3aa: CASSQGLMDRSLHF

v_gene: TRBV2
j_gene: TRBJ1-2
abundance: .
d_gene: .
CDR3nt: TGTGCCAGCAGTGCCGCGGACCGCCGCTCGGATGGCTACACCTTC
CDR3aa: CASSAADRRSDGYTF

v_gene: TRBV12-3/TRBV12-4
j_gene: TRBJ1-5
abundance: many
d_gene: TRBD1
CDR3nt: TGTGCCAGCAGTTCCGGGACAGGGTGGCGGCGAGGTCAGCCCCAGCATTTT
CDR3aa: CASSSGTGWRRGQPQHF

v_gene: TRBV25-1
j_gene: TRBJ1-4
abundance: many
d_gene: .
CDR3nt: TGTGCCAGCAGTGAATTTATAGGGAGTACTAATGAAAAACTGTTTTTT
CDR3aa: CASSEFIGSTNEKLFF

v_gene: TRBV19
j_gene: TRBJ1-2
abundance: .
d_gene: TRBD1
CDR3nt: TGTGCCAGTAATCCCCTACTCTCAACAGGGGGCCAGGAGAGCTATGGCTACACCTTC
CDR3aa: CASNPLLSTGGQESYGYTF

v_gene: TRBV12-5
j_gene: TRBJ1-1
abundance: .
d_gene: .
CDR3nt: TGTGCTAGTGGTTTGGTGAAGGGGGTGAACACTGAAGCTTTCTTT
CDR3aa: CASGLVKGVNTEAFF

v_gene: TRBV7-9
j_gene: TRBJ2-1
abundance: .
d_gene: TRBD2
CDR3nt: TGTGCCAGTAGTATCTCACGGGAGGCATACAATGAGCAGTTCTTC
CDR3aa: CASSISREAYNEQFF

v_gene: TRBV20-1
j_gene: TRBJ1-5
abundance: .
d_gene: TRBD1
CDR3nt: TGCAGTGTCAGGGGGGGGGGCCCGGGCAATCAGCCCCAGCATTTT
CDR3aa: CSVRGGGPGNQPQHF

v_gene: TRBV20-1
j_gene: TRBJ2-5
abundance: .
d_gene: TRBD2
CDR3nt: TGCAGTGCTATCCGGACTAGCGGGAACCAAGAGACCCAGTACTTC
CDR3aa: CSAIRTSGNQETQYF

v_gene: TRBV7-8
j_gene: TRBJ1-2
abundance: .
d_gene: .
CDR3nt: TGTGCCAGCAGCGTGCCACAGGGTGGAGGCTACACCTTC
CDR3aa: CASSVPQGGGYTF

v_gene: TRBV7-9
j_gene: TRBJ2-5
abundance: many
d_gene: .
CDR3nt: TGTGCCAGCAGAAGTATTACAGAGACCCAGTACTTC
CDR3aa: CASRSITETQYF

v_gene: TRBV5-1
j_gene: TRBJ1-6
abundance: .
d_gene: .
CDR3nt: TGCGCCAGCAGCTTGGGGGGGGACATTTATAATTCACCCCTCCACTTT
CDR3aa: CASSLGGDIYNSPLHF

v_gene: TRBV19
j_gene: TRBJ2-7
abundance: many
d_gene: TRBD1
CDR3nt: TGTGCCAGTAGTGTACAGGGGGCGGGCTACGAGCAGTACTTC
CDR3aa: CASSVQGAGYEQYF

v_gene: TRBV19
j_gene: TRBJ1-5
abundance: many
d_gene: .
CDR3nt: TGTGCCAGTAGTATCAGACAGAACAATCAGCCCCAGCATTTT
CDR3aa: CASSIRQNNQPQHF

v_gene: TRBV6-1
j_gene: TRBJ2-7
abundance: many
d_gene: .
CDR3nt: TGTGCCAGCAGTGAACAAGTAGGGAACGAGCAGTACTTC
CDR3aa: CASSEQVGNEQYF

v_gene: TRBV7-8
j_gene: TRBJ2-7
abundance: .
d_gene: TRBD1
CDR3nt: TGTGCCAGCAGCTCGGGACAGAGGAACGAACGATACGAGCAGTACTTC
CDR3aa: CASSSGQRNERYEQYF

v_gene: TRBV4-1
j_gene: TRBJ1-1
abundance: .
d_gene: TRBD1
CDR3nt: TGCGCCAGCAGCCGACAGGGGGTGCGGGCTTTCTTT
CDR3aa: CASSRQGVRAFF